This T cell receptor beta chain was captured by sequencing in a study of cytomegalovirus exposure and HLA in healthy donors. General study points: HLA allele associations emerged for about 18,000 TCR beta sequences in a later analysis, at 0.05 false discovery rate.

PCR amplification relied on 60 Vbeta primers (plus 13 Jbeta primers). The protocol was immunoSEQ multiplex PCR, while the TCRdb copy is restricted to in-frame clones and leaves out a portion. The sample records 150,000 or so clones, 65% to 80% being singletons. The CDR3 runs to 17 residues. V was trimmed by 1 base and J by 0 bases, leaving 15 bases between them. In germline, CDR1 is SGHVS, CDR2 FQNEAQ. Comment on this clone: Its antigen is not known.

Sequencing was done on a sample of PBMCs. The TCR originated in a female donor in good health and CMV-seronegative. The chain joins TRBV7-8 to TRBJ1-2; TRBD1 is a possible D gene (5 bases). CDR3 sequence: CASSLVGGTPANYGYTF. CDR3 coding DNA: TGTGCCAGCAGCTTAGTCGGGGGGACTCCCGCTAACTATGGCTACACCTTC.